A single sample gave rise to the 31 T cell receptor beta chains below, sequenced in a study of blood T cell repertoires in COVID-19. Repertoires were generated with immunoSEQ multiplex PCR, while TCRdb's copy carries only in-frame clones and drops some. Seen here are tens of thousands of clones, about 90% observed once, and the top ten hold around 3%. Sequencing input: peripheral blood. These TCRs come from a human donor in a cohort sampled during active COVID-19.

The chain couples TRBV7-8 to TRBJ2-7; 8 nucleotides align to TRBD1. The CDR3 extends over 17 amino acids. CDR1 is SGHVS and CDR2 is FQNEAQ in the germline V gene. V gave up 0 bases and J gave up 2 bases; unmatched junction bases: 9. CDR3 sequence reads: CASSLAPEGTGPYEQYF. For the CDR3, the DNA is TGTGCCAGCAGCTTAGCGCCCGAGGGGACAGGCCCCTACGAGCAGTACTTC.

The chain carries TRBV5-1 and TRBJ1-3, with 9 bases aligning to TRBD1. Germline CDR1 reads SGHRS; CDR2 reads YFSETQ. Losses at the gene ends were 0 bases for V and 1 base for J; bases not matched to a gene: 2. This CDR3 has 16 residues. The CDR3 nucleotides read TGCGCCAGCAGCTTGGAGGGGACAGGGTCTGGAAACACCATATATTTT. It encodes CASSLEGTGSGNTIYF.

The V and J genes are TRBV5-1 and TRBJ2-1, with 9 bases lining up with TRBD2. Germline V gene lookup returns CDR1 SGHRS and CDR2 YFSETQ. This CDR3 is built from 16 residues. Trimming at V came to 2 bases and at J to 3 bases, leaving 6 bases not matched to a gene. The CDR3 sequence is CASSLVAGVGYNEQFF. The CDR3 nucleotides are TGCGCCAGCAGCTTAGTAGCGGGAGTTGGCTACAATGAGCAGTTCTTC.

The V call is TRBV11-2, the J call TRBJ2-7; 10 nucleotides line up with TRBD1. The germline CDR1 and CDR2 sequences are SGHAT and FQNNGV. V was pared by 1 base and J by 4 bases, with 10 bases of the junction left unmatched. CDR3 length equals 17 residues. CDR3 sequence reads: CASSLGKGRQGAYEQYF. CDR3 in DNA: TGTGCCAGCAGCTTAGGCAAAGGGAGACAGGGGGCTTACGAGCAGTACTTC.

This chain connects TRBV5-1 to TRBJ2-2; 7 bases are a match to TRBD2. The CDR3 contains 15 residues. In germline, CDR1 is SGHRS, CDR2 YFSETQ. V gave up 1 base and J gave up 5 bases; unmatched junction bases: 5. Here the CDR3 reads CASSLWRESTGELFF. The CDR3, as DNA: TGCGCCAGCAGCTTGTGGCGGGAGAGTACCGGGGAGCTGTTTTTT.

The chain couples TRBV13 to TRBJ2-6, with no clear D. Germline V gene sequence: CDR1 PRHDT, CDR2 FYEKMQ (reference sequence). With 2 bases removed from V and 2 bases from J, the gap between germline ends came to 7 bases. CDR3 length: 15 residues. The CDR3 coding sequence is TGTGCCAGCAGCTTACTGCAGGCTGGGGCCAACGTCCTGACTTTC. Protein product: CASSLLQAGANVLTF.

V gene TRBV20-1 combines with J gene TRBJ2-1; maybe TRBD1 (5 bases). CDR3 length equals 14 residues. Germline CDR1 reads DFQATT; CDR2 reads SNEGSKA (reference sequence). The V end was cut by 3 bases, the J end by 4 bases, with 13 bases between. CDR3 in DNA: TGCAGTGCTAGTCAGGGTGGGTTGTACAATGAGCAGTTCTTC. This gives the protein CSASQGGLYNEQFF.

CDR3 nucleotide sequence: TGTGCCAGCAGCCGGGACAGAATTAACTATGGCTACACCTTC. This translates into CASSRDRINYGYTF. The rearrangement links TRBV27 to TRBJ1-2; 7 positions match TRBD1. This CDR3 comprises 14 residues. Germline V gene data show CDR1 as MNHEY and CDR2 as SMNVEV (reference sequence). V trimming: 6 bases; J trimming: 1 base; junction bases outside the gene matches: 5.

This sequence joins TRBV5-1 and TRBJ1-3; D gene uncertain. Germline CDR1 SGHRS, CDR2 YFSETQ. There are 16 residues in the CDR3. Trimming left V 0 bases short and J 0 bases short, with 10 bases between. CDR3 bases: TGCGCCAGCAGCTTGGGCCCGGCGGGCTCTGGAAACACCATATATTTT. Translating gives CASSLGPAGSGNTIYF.

The rearrangement joins TRBV11-2 to TRBJ2-7; maybe TRBD1 (6 bases). The V end lost 3 bases, the J end lost 5 bases, and 17 bases lay between the germline ends. CDR3 size: 15 residues. Germline V CDR1 and CDR2: SGHAT, FQNNGV. CDR3 loop: CASSFTGKKEHEQYF. The CDR3 DNA is TGTGCCAGCAGCTTTACAGGGAAGAAAGAACACGAGCAGTACTTC.

The chain employs TRBV4-2 and TRBJ2-7, with D perhaps TRBD1 (5 bases). Germline loops: CDR1 LGHNA, CDR2 YNFKEQ. This CDR3 is built from 15 residues. V was cut by 4 bases and J by 3 bases, with 16 bases left in between. The CDR3 DNA reads as TGTGCCAGCAGCCCCTCCTACGACAGCCTCTACGAGCAGTACTTC. Translated: CASSPSYDSLYEQYF.

This chain connects TRBV7-9 to TRBJ2-7; 11 bases align to TRBD1. Germline V gene lookup returns CDR1 SEHNR and CDR2 FQNEAQ (reference sequence). Trimming cost V 3 bases and J 6 bases; bases outside gene matches: 7. The CDR3 is 15 residues long. CDR3 DNA: TGTGCCAGCAGCTTTCCGGGGACAGGGGGACTCGAGCAGTACTTC. This encodes CASSFPGTGGLEQYF.

This rearrangement joins TRBV7-6 to TRBJ2-6, with 10 bases matching TRBD1. The CDR3 is 20 amino acids. Germline V lookup: CDR1 SGHVS, CDR2 FNYEAQ. Unmatched junction bases numbered 14, after V lost 4 bases and J lost 2 bases. The CDR3 region has the DNA TGTGCCAGCAGCTCAATCCGGCCGGGACAGGGGTTTACTGGGGCCAACGTCCTGACTTTC. Residues: CASSSIRPGQGFTGANVLTF.

The V gene is TRBV12-5, the J gene TRBJ2-1; D gene unclear. CDR3 length equals 14 residues. Germline values: CDR1 LGHNT, CDR2 FRNRAP. V dropped 5 bases and J dropped 5 bases, with 13 bases sitting between them. CDR3 residues: CASGLGLTDNEQFF. The CDR3 DNA reads as TGTGCTAGTGGTCTCGGATTGACTGACAATGAGCAGTTCTTC.

The rearrangement uses TRBV12-3 or TRBV12-4 and TRBJ2-5; 9 bases align to TRBD1. V trimming: 6 bases; J trimming: 7 bases; junction bases outside the gene matches: 6. This CDR3 has 13 amino acids. The CDR3 loop reads CASRRTGVGTQYF. The CDR3 DNA reads TGTGCCAGCAGAAGGACAGGGGTGGGGACCCAGTACTTC.

V gene TRBV5-1 combines with J gene TRBJ1-1, with D maybe TRBD1 (5 bases). The ends were cut back, 3 bases at V and 1 base at J, with 10 bases in the middle. Per the germline V gene, CDR1 is SGHRS and CDR2 is YFSETQ. The CDR3 has 14 amino acids. CDR3 DNA sequence: TGCGCCAGCAGCTCGGACAACCCGAACACTGAAGCTTTCTTT. This codes for CASSSDNPNTEAFF.

This rearrangement joins TRBV5-1 to TRBJ2-7, with D maybe TRBD1 (5 bases). CDR3 length equals 15 residues. Trimming took 4 bases from V and 4 from J, leaving 18 bases between them. Germline V gene data show CDR1 as SGHRS and CDR2 as YFSETQ. CDR3 coding DNA: TGCGCCAGCAGCGCCGATGCGGCGACAGTTTACGAGCAGTACTTC. Translated: CASSADAATVYEQYF.

This chain joins TRBV3-1 (or the pseudogene TRBV3-2) and TRBJ2-1; TRBD1 aligns across 8 bases. V gave up 2 bases and J gave up 8 bases; unmatched junction bases: 11. The CDR3 runs 16 residues. The germline gives CDR1 LGHDT, CDR2 YNNKEL (reference sequence). The CDR3 DNA reads TGTGCCAGCAGCCAAAGGACAGGGTCATCGGGCGATGAGCAGTTCTTC. It is translated as CASSQRTGSSGDEQFF.

The chain joins TRBV4-1 to TRBJ2-5; 11 nucleotides line up with TRBD2. V was pared by 3 bases and J by 5 bases, with 8 bases of the junction left unmatched. CDR3 size: 16 residues. CDR1 and CDR2 (germline): MGHRA, YSYEKL. Written as DNA, the CDR3 is TGCGCCAGCAGCCACCAACTAGCGGGAGTGACTGAGACCCAGTACTTC. It codes for CASSHQLAGVTETQYF.

This rearrangement joins TRBV5-4 to TRBJ1-5; D uncertain. CDR3 size: 17 residues. Between the trimmed V and J ends, which lost 4 bases and 7 bases, there was a span of 24 bases. Germline V CDR1 and CDR2: SGHNT, YYREEE (reference sequence). Here the CDR3 DNA reads TGTGCCAGCAGCCAAGTCAACGGTGGGGTAAGCGGGCAGCCCCAGCATTTT. Protein product: CASSQVNGGVSGQPQHF.

This clone showed up just a few times. The chain combines TRBV5-4 with TRBJ2-7, with 9 bases that match TRBD2. Germline loops: CDR1 SGHNT, CDR2 YYREEE (reference sequence). The CDR3 loop spans 15 amino acids. J gave up 2 bases and V 4 bases, and 7 bases lay outside the gene matches. The CDR3 nucleotides read TGTGCCAGCAGCCCGCGGGGGGGACAGACCTACGAGCAGTACTTC. It is translated as CASSPRGGQTYEQYF.

The CDR3 sequence: CASSSRTLGYEQYF. The CDR3 DNA is TGTGCCAGCAGCTCGAGGACTCTGGGCTACGAGCAGTACTTC. This chain links TRBV11-2 with TRBJ2-7; D perhaps matches TRBD2 (5 bases). The CDR3 spans 14 residues. Between the trimmed V and J ends, which lost 4 bases and 3 bases, there was a span of 13 bases. From germline, CDR1 is SGHAT and CDR2 FQNNGV.

The V call is TRBV7-9, the J call TRBJ2-7; 7 bases agree with TRBD2. Trimming at V came to 0 bases and at J to 3 bases, leaving 5 bases not matched to a gene. Germline V CDR1 and CDR2: SEHNR, FQNEAQ (reference sequence). This CDR3 is 15 amino acids long. DNA of the CDR3: TGTGCCAGCAGCTTAGCGCTAGCGGATAGCTACGAGCAGTACTTC. Encoded protein: CASSLALADSYEQYF.

CDR3 coding DNA: TGTGCCAGCAGCTTACCGGCGGGGAATGACGAGCAGTACTTC. It translates to CASSLPAGNDEQYF. This chain uses TRBV11-2 with TRBJ2-7; perhaps TRBD2 as D (6 bases). Germline V gene lookup returns CDR1 SGHAT and CDR2 FQNNGV. This CDR3 contains 14 residues. The ends were cut back, 2 bases at V and 5 bases at J, with 13 bases in the middle.

V and J are TRBV2 and TRBJ2-7, with 7 bases aligning to TRBD1. The CDR3 spans 15 residues. V was clipped by 4 bases and J by 3 bases; unmatched bases: 9. CDR1 is SNHLY and CDR2 is FYNNEI in the germline V gene. The CDR3 DNA is TGTGCCAGCAGTGCTGGGGCAGGGGGTTTCTACGAGCAGTACTTC. Protein sequence: CASSAGAGGFYEQYF. The full variable domain, its missing parts supplied by reference TRBV2 and TRBJ2-7, is EPEVTQTPSHQVTQMGQEVILRCVPISNHLYFYWYRQILGQKVEFLVSFYNNEISEKSEIFDDQFSVERPDGSNFTLKIRSTKLEDSAMYFCASSAGAGGFYEQYFGPGTRLTVT.

The count of this clone is one. The rearrangement joins TRBV18 to TRBJ2-1, with TRBD2 matching over 11 bases. Losses at the gene ends were 4 bases for V and 2 bases for J; bases not matched to a gene: 4. The CDR3 is 16 amino acids. The germline V gene encodes CDR1 KGHSH and CDR2 LQKENI. CDR3 amino acids: CASSLKTSGAYNEQFF. The CDR3 nucleotides read TGTGCCAGCTCACTTAAGACTAGCGGGGCCTACAATGAGCAGTTCTTC.

Only one count was recorded for this clone. This sequence joins TRBV5-4 and TRBJ2-7, with TRBD2 as a possible D gene (5 bases). The CDR3 spans 14 residues. The germline gives CDR1 SGHNT, CDR2 YYREEE (reference sequence). V was pared by 4 bases and J by 3 bases, with 14 bases between. In nucleotides, the CDR3 is TGTGCCAGCAGCCACCGGGGTTTCAACTACGAGCAGTACTTC. Translated: CASSHRGFNYEQYF.

J is TRBJ1-2 and V is TRBV9; 7 positions match TRBD1. CDR1 and CDR2 from the germline V gene are SGDLS and YYNGEE. V was clipped by 0 bases and J by 5 bases; unmatched bases: 13. CDR3 length: 17 residues. The CDR3 is CASSVGVGGASWYGYTF. The DNA of the CDR3 is TGTGCCAGCAGCGTAGGGGTAGGGGGCGCGAGTTGGTATGGCTACACCTTC.

The J gene is TRBJ1-1, the V gene TRBV20-1; 7 nucleotides align to TRBD1. With V trimmed by 3 bases and J by 5 bases, 6 bases remained unmatched. The CDR3 covers 13 residues. The germline CDR1 and CDR2 sequences are DFQATT and SNEGSKA (reference sequence). DNA for the CDR3: TGCAGTGCTAGTCCAGGGGGTAATACTGAAGCTTTCTTT. Translation gives CSASPGGNTEAFF.

The J gene is TRBJ1-5, the V gene TRBV5-1, with 7 bases fitting TRBD1. The germline V gene encodes CDR1 SGHRS and CDR2 YFSETQ. This CDR3 region has 15 residues. The J segment lost 6 bases and the V segment lost 4 bases, leaving 10 bases of the junction unmatched. CDR3 amino acids: CASSAGGGGSQPQHF. The CDR3 DNA follows: TGCGCCAGCAGCGCCGGCGGAGGGGGCAGTCAGCCCCAGCATTTT.

The rearrangement links TRBV19 to TRBJ1-3; D might be TRBD1 (6 bases). The germline V gene has CDR1 LNHDA and CDR2 SQIVND (reference sequence). V lost 5 bases and J lost 3, with 11 bases in between. The CDR3 is 14 residues long. In nucleotides, the CDR3 is TGTGCCAGTAGTGGGACAAGGGATGGAAACACCATATATTTT. Residues: CASSGTRDGNTIYF. The full variable domain, rest sourced from reference TRBV19 and TRBJ1-3, is DGGITQSPKYLFRKEGQNVTLSCEQNLNHDAMYWYRQDPGQGLRLIYYSQIVNDFQKGDIAEGYSVSREKKESFPLTVTSAQKNPTAFYLCASSGTRDGNTIYFGEGSWLTVV.